These 16 T cell receptor beta chains came from one sample sequenced in a study of OX40 agonist ivuxolimab in advanced cancers. The protocol was immunoSEQ multiplex PCR, while the TCRdb copy is restricted to in-frame clones and leaves out a portion. The repertoire holds tens of thousands of clones, with about 83% as singletons. This specimen consisted of CD4+ or CD8+ T cells sorted from blood, obtained in a trial of the OX40 agonist ivuxolimab. These receptors all come from an adult with an advanced solid tumor such as melanoma, head and neck, liver or kidney cancer.

The V and J genes are TRBV2 and TRBJ1-1; TRBD1 agrees at 10 bases. The J segment lost 6 bases and the V segment lost 10 bases, leaving 8 bases of the junction unmatched. This CDR3 has 13 amino acids. Germline V gives CDR1 SNHLY, CDR2 FYNNEI. CDR3 sequence reads: CATAGTGVAEAFF. CDR3 in DNA: TGTGCCACCGCCGGGACAGGGGTAGCTGAAGCTTTCTTT.

This rearrangement joins TRBV19 to TRBJ2-2; D is unclear. The length of the CDR3 is 13 residues. Germline CDR1 is LNHDA and CDR2 is SQIVND (reference sequence). Trimming pared 4 bases from V and 5 bases from J, leaving 8 bases between. In nucleotides, the CDR3 is TGTGCCAGTAGTACGGGTTGGACCGGGGAGCTGTTTTTT. Protein: CASSTGWTGELFF.

The V call is TRBV5-1, the J call TRBJ2-3; TRBD2 aligns across 8 bases. The CDR3 is made up of 15 amino acids. Losses at the gene ends were 4 bases for V and 0 bases for J; bases not matched to a gene: 4. Germline CDR1 and CDR2: SGHRS and YFSETQ. The CDR3 region is CASSVQRGSTDTQYF. DNA of the CDR3: TGCGCCAGCAGCGTCCAGCGGGGGAGCACAGATACGCAGTATTTT.

J is TRBJ2-7 and V is TRBV11-3, with D possibly being TRBD1 (6 bases). Trimming removed 3 bases at V and 3 bases at J, with 15 bases between. CDR1 and CDR2 from the germline V gene are SGHNT and YENEEA. The CDR3 totals 15 residues. This CDR3 reads CASSFFSEGGYEQYF. In DNA form, the CDR3 reads TGTGCCAGCAGCTTTTTTTCGGAAGGGGGCTACGAGCAGTACTTC.

The V gene is TRBV25-1, the J gene TRBJ2-5, with 7 bases fitting TRBD1. The CDR3 has 16 residues. In germline, CDR1 is MGHDK, CDR2 SYGVNS. Unmatched junction bases numbered 15, after V lost 7 bases and J lost 4 bases. The CDR3 DNA sequence: TGTGCCAGCACCAAGACGGGAACAGGGGATGGAGAGACCCAGTACTTC. Translation gives CASTKTGTGDGETQYF.

The chain links TRBV5-4 to TRBJ1-1; D unclear. Trimming pared 1 base from V and 1 base from J, leaving 14 bases between. The CDR3 totals 16 residues. Germline CDR1 SGHNT, CDR2 YYREEE (reference sequence). The CDR3 nucleotides are TGTGCCAGCAGCTTGTACCGGACGACGGAGAACACTGAAGCTTTCTTT. Translation: CASSLYRTTENTEAFF.

This chain uses TRBV19 with TRBJ1-6; TRBD1 might be the D (6 bases). This CDR3 comprises 14 residues. Trimming took off 7 bases at V and 8 bases at J, with 15 bases between the two ends. Germline V gene lookup returns CDR1 LNHDA and CDR2 SQIVND (reference sequence). The CDR3, as DNA: TGTGCCAGTACCATGAGGGGGATGGATTCACCCCTCCACTTT. This codes for CASTMRGMDSPLHF. Based on the CDR3 plus reference TRBV19 and TRBJ1-6, the full variable domain is DGGITQSPKYLFRKEGQNVTLSCEQNLNHDAMYWYRQDPGQGLRLIYYSQIVNDFQKGDIAEGYSVSREKKESFPLTVTSAQKNPTAFYLCASTMRGMDSPLHFGNGTRLTVT.

The chain recombines TRBV30 with TRBJ1-2; D is unclear. The CDR3 sequence is 13 residues long. V was clipped by 0 bases and J by 7 bases, with 12 bases between them. Germline V gives CDR1 GTSNPN, CDR2 SVGIG (reference sequence). This chain's CDR3 is CAWSVRHSLGYTF. The CDR3 nucleotides read TGTGCCTGGAGTGTCCGCCATAGCCTTGGCTACACCTTC.

The V call is TRBV5-6, the J call TRBJ1-6; D is possibly TRBD1 (5 bases). The CDR3 is 14 residues long. Germline assignment: CDR1 SGHDT and CDR2 YYEEEE. The V and J ends lost 2 bases and 8 bases respectively, with 11 bases between them. CDR3 in amino acids: CASSLGVGDSPLHF. The DNA for the CDR3 is TGTGCCAGCAGCTTAGGGGTTGGGGATTCACCCCTCCACTTT.

The CDR3 DNA follows: TGCGCCAGCAGCCAAGGCCCTCTACTCGGAACAGATACGCAGTATTTT. Its translation: CASSQGPLLGTDTQYF. The rearrangement uses TRBV4-3 and TRBJ2-3, with no clear D. The V and J ends lost 1 base and 3 bases respectively, with 14 bases between them. CDR1 and CDR2 (germline): LGHNA, YSLEER. This CDR3 is 16 amino acids long.

J is TRBJ2-5 and V is TRBV5-1; 7 nucleotides align to TRBD2. Germline trimming cut 2 bases from V and 1 base from J; bases unmatched to any gene: 5. CDR3 length equals 15 residues. The germline gives CDR1 SGHRS, CDR2 YFSETQ. The chain's CDR3 is CASSFGLVPQETQYF. CDR3 nucleotide sequence: TGCGCCAGCAGCTTTGGACTAGTCCCCCAAGAGACCCAGTACTTC.

The V and J genes are TRBV15 and TRBJ1-4, with D unresolved. Trimming took 3 bases from V and 11 from J, leaving 19 bases between them. CDR1 and CDR2 from the germline V gene are LNHNV and YYDKDF (reference sequence). The CDR3 is 15 residues long. The CDR3 protein is CATSSAGLSVRKLFF. The CDR3 DNA reads TGTGCCACCAGCAGTGCGGGCCTCTCGGTGAGGAAACTGTTTTTT.

The chain employs TRBV5-1 and TRBJ1-6; D uncertain. This CDR3 is built from 15 residues. Trimming stripped 0 bases from V and 7 bases from J, with 11 bases between. The V gene's germline CDR1 is SGHRS and CDR2 YFSETQ. CDR3 protein: CASSLEAESNSPLHF. CDR3 nucleotides: TGCGCCAGCAGCTTGGAAGCGGAAAGCAATTCACCCCTCCACTTT.

The V call is TRBV28, the J call TRBJ1-1; D remains unclear. V was cut by 4 bases and J by 8 bases, with 14 bases left in between. Per the germline V gene, CDR1 is MDHEN and CDR2 is SYDVKM. The CDR3 is 13 amino acids. The CDR3 loop is CASSSYPYSEAFF. DNA of the CDR3: TGTGCCAGCAGTTCCTACCCCTACAGCGAAGCTTTCTTT.

The chain carries TRBV9 and TRBJ1-2; D is unresolved. V was trimmed by 0 bases and J by 3 bases, leaving 15 bases between them. This CDR3 has 16 residues. CDR1 is SGDLS, CDR2 YYNGEE, per germline. CDR3 in amino acids: CASSVGPREGYYGYTF. The CDR3 nucleotides read TGTGCCAGCAGCGTAGGCCCGAGGGAGGGCTACTATGGCTACACCTTC.

The chain combines TRBV9 with TRBJ1-3; a weak D match, TRBD1 (6 bases). CDR1 SGDLS and CDR2 YYNGEE come from the germline V gene. The length of the CDR3 is 13 residues. The V and J ends lost 3 bases and 11 bases respectively, with 15 bases between them. CDR3 loop: CASSALRGTAIYF. The CDR3 nucleotides are TGTGCCAGCAGCGCCCTCAGGGGAACGGCCATATATTTT.